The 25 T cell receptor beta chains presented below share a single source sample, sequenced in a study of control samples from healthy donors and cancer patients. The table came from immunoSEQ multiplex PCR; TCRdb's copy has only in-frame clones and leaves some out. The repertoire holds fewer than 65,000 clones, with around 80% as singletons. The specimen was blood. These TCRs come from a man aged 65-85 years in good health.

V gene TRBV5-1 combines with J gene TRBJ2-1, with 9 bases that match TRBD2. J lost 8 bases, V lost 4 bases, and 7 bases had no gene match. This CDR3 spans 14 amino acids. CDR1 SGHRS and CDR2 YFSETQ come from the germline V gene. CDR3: CASSASGRTDEQFF. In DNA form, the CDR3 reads TGCGCCAGCAGCGCCAGCGGGAGGACCGATGAGCAGTTCTTC.

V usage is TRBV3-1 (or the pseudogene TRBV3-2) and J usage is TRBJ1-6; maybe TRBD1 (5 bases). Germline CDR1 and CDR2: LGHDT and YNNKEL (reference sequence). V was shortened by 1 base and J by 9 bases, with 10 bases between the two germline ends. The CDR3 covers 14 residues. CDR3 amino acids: CASSQVGGISPLHF. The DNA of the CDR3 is TGTGCCAGCAGCCAAGTCGGGGGTATTTCACCCCTCCACTTT.

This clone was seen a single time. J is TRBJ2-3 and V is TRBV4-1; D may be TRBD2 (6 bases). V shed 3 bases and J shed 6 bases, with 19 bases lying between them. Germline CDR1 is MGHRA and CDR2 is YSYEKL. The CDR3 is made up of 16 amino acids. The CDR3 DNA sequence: TGCGCCAGCAGCCATGAACCGGGACTCCGTAAGGATACGCAGTATTTT. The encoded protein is CASSHEPGLRKDTQYF.

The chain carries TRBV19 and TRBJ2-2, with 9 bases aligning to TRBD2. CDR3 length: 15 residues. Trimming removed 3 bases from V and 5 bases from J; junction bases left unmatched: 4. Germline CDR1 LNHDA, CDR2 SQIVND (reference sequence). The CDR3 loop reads CASSIAGGRTGELFF. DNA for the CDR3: TGTGCCAGTAGTATTGCGGGGGGGCGAACCGGGGAGCTGTTTTTT. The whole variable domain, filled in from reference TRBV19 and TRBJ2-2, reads DGGITQSPKYLFRKEGQNVTLSCEQNLNHDAMYWYRQDPGQGLRLIYYSQIVNDFQKGDIAEGYSVSREKKESFPLTVTSAQKNPTAFYLCASSIAGGRTGELFFGEGSRLTVL.

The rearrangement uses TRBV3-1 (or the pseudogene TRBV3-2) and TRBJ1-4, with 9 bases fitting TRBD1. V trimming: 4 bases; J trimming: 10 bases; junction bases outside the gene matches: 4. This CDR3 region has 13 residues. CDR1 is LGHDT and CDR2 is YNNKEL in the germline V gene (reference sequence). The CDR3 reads CASSPRTGAKLFF. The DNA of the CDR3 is TGTGCCAGCAGCCCCAGGACAGGGGCAAAACTGTTTTTT.

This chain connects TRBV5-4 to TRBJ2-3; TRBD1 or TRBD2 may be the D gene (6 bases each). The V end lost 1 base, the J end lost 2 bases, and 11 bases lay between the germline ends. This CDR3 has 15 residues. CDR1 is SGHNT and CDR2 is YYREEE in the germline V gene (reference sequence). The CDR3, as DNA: TGTGCCAGCAGCTTGACGGGGGCCGACACAGATACGCAGTATTTT. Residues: CASSLTGADTDTQYF.

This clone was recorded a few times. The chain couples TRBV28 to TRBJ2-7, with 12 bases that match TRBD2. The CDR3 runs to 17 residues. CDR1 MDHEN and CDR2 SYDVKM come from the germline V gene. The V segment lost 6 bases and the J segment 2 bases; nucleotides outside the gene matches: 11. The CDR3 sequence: CASRHRTSGIFAYEQYF. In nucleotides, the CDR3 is TGTGCCAGCAGGCATCGGACTAGCGGGATCTTCGCCTACGAGCAGTACTTC.

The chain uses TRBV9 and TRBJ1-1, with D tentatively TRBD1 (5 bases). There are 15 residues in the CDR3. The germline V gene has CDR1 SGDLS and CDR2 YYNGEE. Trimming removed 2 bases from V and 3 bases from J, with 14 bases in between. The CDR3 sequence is CASSVQPGVHTEAFF. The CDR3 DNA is TGTGCCAGCAGCGTGCAGCCGGGGGTCCACACTGAAGCTTTCTTT.

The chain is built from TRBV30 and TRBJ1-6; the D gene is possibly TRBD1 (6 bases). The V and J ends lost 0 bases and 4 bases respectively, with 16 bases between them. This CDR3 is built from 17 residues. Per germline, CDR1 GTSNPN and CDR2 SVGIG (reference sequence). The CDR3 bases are TGTGCCTGGAGTGTACGGAGGGGGGTGGGATATAATTCACCCCTCCACTTT. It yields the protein CAWSVRRGVGYNSPLHF.

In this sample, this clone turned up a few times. The CDR3 bases are TGTGCCAGCAGCGCGGGACCAGAATACTACGAGCAGTACTTC. Translating it yields CASSAGPEYYEQYF. This chain links TRBV5-4 with TRBJ2-7; D might be TRBD2 (6 bases). Trimming shortened V by 4 bases and J by 3 bases, and 14 bases separated the two germline ends. This CDR3 has 14 amino acids. Germline V gene sequence: CDR1 SGHNT, CDR2 YYREEE (reference sequence).

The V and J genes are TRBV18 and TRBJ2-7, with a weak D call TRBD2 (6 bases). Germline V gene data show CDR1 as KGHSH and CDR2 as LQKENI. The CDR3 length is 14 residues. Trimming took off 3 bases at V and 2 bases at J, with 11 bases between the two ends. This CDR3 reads CASSPTRPPYEQYF. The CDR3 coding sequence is TGTGCCAGCTCACCGACTAGACCACCCTACGAGCAGTACTTC. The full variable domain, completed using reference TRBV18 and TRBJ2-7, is NAGVMQNPRHLVRRRGQEARLRCSPMKGHSHVYWYRQLPEEGLKFMVYLQKENIIDESGMPKERFSAEFPKEGPSILRIQQVVRGDSAAYFCASSPTRPPYEQYFGPGTRLTVT.

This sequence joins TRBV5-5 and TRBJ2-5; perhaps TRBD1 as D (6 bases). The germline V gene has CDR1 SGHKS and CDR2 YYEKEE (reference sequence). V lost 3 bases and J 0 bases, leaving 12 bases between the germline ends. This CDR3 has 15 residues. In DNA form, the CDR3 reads TGTGCCAGCAGCTACAGACAGGCGTACCAAGAGACCCAGTACTTC. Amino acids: CASSYRQAYQETQYF. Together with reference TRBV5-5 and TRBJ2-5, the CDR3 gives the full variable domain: DAGVTQSPTHLIKTRGQQVTLRCSPISGHKSVSWYQQVLGQGPQFIFQYYEKEERGRGNFPDRFSARQFPNYSSELNVNALLLGDSALYLCASSYRQAYQETQYFGPGTRLLVL.

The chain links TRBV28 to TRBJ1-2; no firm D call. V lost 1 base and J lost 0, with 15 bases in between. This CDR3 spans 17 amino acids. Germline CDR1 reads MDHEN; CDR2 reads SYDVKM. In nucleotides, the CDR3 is TGTGCCAGCAGTTTATTATGGGGAGGCAGATCTAACTATGGCTACACCTTC. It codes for CASSLLWGGRSNYGYTF.

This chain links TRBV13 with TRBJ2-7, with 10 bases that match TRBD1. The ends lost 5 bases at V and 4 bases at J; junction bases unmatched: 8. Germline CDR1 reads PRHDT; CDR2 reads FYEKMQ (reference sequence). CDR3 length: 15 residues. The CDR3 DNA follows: TGTGCCAGCAGCACCCGACAGGGGGCCTTGTACGAGCAGTACTTC. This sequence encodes CASSTRQGALYEQYF. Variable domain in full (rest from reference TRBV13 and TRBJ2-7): AAGVIQSPRHLIKEKRETATLKCYPIPRHDTVYWYQQGPGQDPQFLISFYEKMQSDKGSIPDRFSAQQFSDYHSELNMSSLELGDSALYFCASSTRQGALYEQYFGPGTRLTVT.

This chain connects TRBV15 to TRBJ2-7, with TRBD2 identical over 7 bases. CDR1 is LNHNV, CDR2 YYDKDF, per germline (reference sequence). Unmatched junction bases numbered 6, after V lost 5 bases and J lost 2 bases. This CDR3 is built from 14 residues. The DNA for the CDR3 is TGTGCCACCAGCGAATCGGGAGGCCCCTACGAGCAGTACTTC. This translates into CATSESGGPYEQYF.

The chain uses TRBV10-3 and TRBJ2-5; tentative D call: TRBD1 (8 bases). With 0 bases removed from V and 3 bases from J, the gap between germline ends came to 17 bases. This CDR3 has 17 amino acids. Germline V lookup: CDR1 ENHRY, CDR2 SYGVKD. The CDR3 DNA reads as TGTGCCATCAGTGAGTCACCCGGACAGGGAGGGGAAGAGACCCAGTACTTC. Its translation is CAISESPGQGGEETQYF.

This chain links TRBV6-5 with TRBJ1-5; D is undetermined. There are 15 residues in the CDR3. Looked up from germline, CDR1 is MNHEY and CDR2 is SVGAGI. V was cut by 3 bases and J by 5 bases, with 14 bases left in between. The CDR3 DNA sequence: TGTGCCAGCAGTTATTATCCGGGTCGAGATCAGCCCCAGCATTTT. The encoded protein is CASSYYPGRDQPQHF.

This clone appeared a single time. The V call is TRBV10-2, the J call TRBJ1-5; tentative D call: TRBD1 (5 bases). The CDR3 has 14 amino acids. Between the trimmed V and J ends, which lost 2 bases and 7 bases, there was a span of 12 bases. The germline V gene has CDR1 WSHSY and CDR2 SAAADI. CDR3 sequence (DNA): TGCGCCAGCAGTGAGGGGGGAGAAGGGCAGCCCCAGCATTTT. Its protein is CASSEGGEGQPQHF.

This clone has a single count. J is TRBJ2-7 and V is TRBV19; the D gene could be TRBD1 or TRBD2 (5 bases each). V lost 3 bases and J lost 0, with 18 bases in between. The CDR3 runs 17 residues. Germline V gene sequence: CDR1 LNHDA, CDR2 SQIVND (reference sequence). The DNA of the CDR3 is TGTGCCAGTAGTATGGGGCCAGAGGGAAGGGGCTCCTACGAGCAGTACTTC. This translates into CASSMGPEGRGSYEQYF.

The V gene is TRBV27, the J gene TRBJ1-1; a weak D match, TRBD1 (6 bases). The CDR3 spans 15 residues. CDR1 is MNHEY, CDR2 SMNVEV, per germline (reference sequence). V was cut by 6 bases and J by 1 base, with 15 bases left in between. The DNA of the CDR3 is TGTGCCAGCAGGATAAACTGGGGGGCGAACACTGAAGCTTTCTTT. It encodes CASRINWGANTEAFF.

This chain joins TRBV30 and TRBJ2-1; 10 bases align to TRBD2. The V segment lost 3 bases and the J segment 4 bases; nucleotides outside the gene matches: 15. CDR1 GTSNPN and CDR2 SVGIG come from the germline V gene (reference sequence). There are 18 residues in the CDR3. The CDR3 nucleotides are TGTGCCTGGAGCGGACTAGCGGATACTATAAAGATATACAATGAGCAGTTCTTC. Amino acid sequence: CAWSGLADTIKIYNEQFF.

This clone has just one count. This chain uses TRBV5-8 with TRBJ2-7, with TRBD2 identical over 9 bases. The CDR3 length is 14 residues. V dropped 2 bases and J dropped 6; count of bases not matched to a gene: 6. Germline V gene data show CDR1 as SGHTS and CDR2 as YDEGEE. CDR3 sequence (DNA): TGTGCCAGCAGCTTCGGGACTAGCCGCGGCGAGCAGTACTTC. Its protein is CASSFGTSRGEQYF.

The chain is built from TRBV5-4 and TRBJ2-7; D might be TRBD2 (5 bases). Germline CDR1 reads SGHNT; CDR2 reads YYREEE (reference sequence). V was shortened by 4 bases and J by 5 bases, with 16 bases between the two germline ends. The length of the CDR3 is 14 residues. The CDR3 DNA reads TGTGCCAGCAGCGTTACTAGTGACTCGGACGAGCAGTACTTC. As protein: CASSVTSDSDEQYF.

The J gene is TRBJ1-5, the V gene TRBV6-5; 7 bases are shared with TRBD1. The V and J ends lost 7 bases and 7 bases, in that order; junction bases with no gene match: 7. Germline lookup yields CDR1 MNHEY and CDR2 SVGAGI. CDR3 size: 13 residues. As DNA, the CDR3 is TGTGCCAGCACCGACAGGGTTGGCCAGCCCCAGCATTTT. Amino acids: CASTDRVGQPQHF.

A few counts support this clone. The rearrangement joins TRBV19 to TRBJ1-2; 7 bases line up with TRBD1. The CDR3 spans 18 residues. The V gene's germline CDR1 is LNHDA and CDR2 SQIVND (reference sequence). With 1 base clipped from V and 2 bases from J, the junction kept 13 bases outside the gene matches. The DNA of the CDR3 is TGTGCCAGTAGTATAGGATATTTCCTCACAGGGGTGAACTATGGCTACACCTTC. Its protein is CASSIGYFLTGVNYGYTF.